Below, 14 T cell receptor beta chains from the same sample are listed, as sequenced in a study of T cells expressing NK-cell markers. With the 5' RACE reads reprocessed, TCRdb shows one record per CDR3 protein and no DNA. The listing contains just under 150,000 distinct CDR3 sequences. The sample taken for sequencing was blood T cells: a sorted CD56 or NKG2C T cell subset, CD4+ or CD8+ T cells, or bulk PBMC T cells (not recorded which). The receptors derive from a man in his late teens or twenties in good health.

The rearrangement joins TRBV30 to TRBJ2-2; TCRdb indicates TRBD2, and absent DNA this call remains unverified. From germline, CDR1 is GTSNPN and CDR2 SVGIG (reference sequence). This CDR3 is 13 amino acids long. The CDR3 region is CAWNGGYTGELFF.

The rearrangement joins TRBV7-6 to TRBJ2-2; the TCRdb D gene call, TRBD1, has no DNA to confirm it. There are 16 residues in the CDR3. Germline CDR1 is SGHVS and CDR2 is FNYEAQ. CDR3 sequence reads: CASSPRTGKNTGELFF.

This chain uses TRBV7-9 with TRBJ2-7; TCRdb picks TRBD1, but there is no DNA to check that call. CDR1 is SEHNR and CDR2 is FQNEAQ in the germline V gene (reference sequence). CDR3 length: 16 amino acids. CDR3 sequence: CASSLGPGQGNYEQYF.

The V call is TRBV7-9, the J call TRBJ2-3. The CDR3 spans 15 residues. Germline V gene data show CDR1 as SEHNR and CDR2 as FQNEAQ (reference sequence). The CDR3 protein is CASSSQRLITDTQYF.

The chain employs TRBV11-2 and TRBJ2-1; the D gene TCRdb calls, TRBD2, cannot be checked with no DNA. The V gene's germline CDR1 is SGHAT and CDR2 FQNNGV. The CDR3 contains 14 residues. The CDR3 region is CASSPVAASYEQFF.

The chain recombines TRBV12-3 or TRBV12-4 with TRBJ2-3; there is no DNA to check the TCRdb D call of TRBD1. The CDR3 sequence is 14 residues long. The CDR3 loop is CASSRDSFTDTQYF.

The V and J genes are TRBV7-2 and TRBJ2-7; TCRdb proposes TRBD1, but this gene call is untestable without DNA. Germline V gives CDR1 SGHTA, CDR2 FQGNSA. The CDR3 is made up of 13 amino acids. The CDR3 loop is CASSSGGFYEQYF. Filled out from reference TRBV7-2 and TRBJ2-7, the complete variable domain reads GAGVSQSPSNKVTEKGKDVELRCDPISGHTALYWYRQSLGQGLEFLIYFQGNSAPDKSGLPSDRFSAERTGGSVSTLTIQRTQQEDSAVYLCASSSGGFYEQYFGPGTRLTVT.

J is TRBJ1-5 and V is TRBV10-3; TCRdb outputs TRBD1, but without DNA this stays unchecked. The CDR3 has 15 amino acids. Germline V gives CDR1 ENHRY, CDR2 SYGVKD. The CDR3 sequence: CAISESDSSNQPQHF.

The chain links TRBV7-9 to TRBJ2-3; TCRdb returns TRBD1, unconfirmable since there is no DNA. Germline V gene sequence: CDR1 SEHNR, CDR2 FQNEAQ (reference sequence). This CDR3 has 17 amino acids. This CDR3 reads CASSLAPGTLYTDTQYF.

The rearrangement links TRBV7-8 to TRBJ1-1; the TCRdb call, TRBD1, lacks DNA for checking. This CDR3 contains 14 residues. CDR1 and CDR2 from the germline V gene are SGHVS and FQNEAQ. The CDR3 sequence: CASSPYFNRAGAFF.

The chain employs TRBV12-3 or TRBV12-4 and TRBJ2-1; as DNA is missing, the TRBD2 call by TCRdb cannot be tested. This CDR3 has 17 amino acids. CDR3: CASSTPLSGSLRNEQFF.

The CDR3 sequence is CASSYSNLAGKYEQYF. The chain carries TRBV6-2 or TRBV6-3 and TRBJ2-7; the TCRdb D gene call, TRBD2, has no DNA to confirm it. This CDR3 region has 16 residues. The germline V gene encodes CDR1 MNHEY and CDR2 SVGEGT.

The CDR3 loop is CASSLALQQPNYEQYF. The chain employs TRBV7-9 and TRBJ2-7. The CDR3 is 16 residues long. The germline V gene has CDR1 SEHNR and CDR2 FQNEAQ (reference sequence).

V usage is TRBV11-1 and J usage is TRBJ2-1; TCRdb returns TRBD1, unconfirmable since there is no DNA. The germline gives CDR1 SGHAT, CDR2 FQDESV (reference sequence). The CDR3 runs to 18 residues. CDR3 residues: CASSKDRGDAYSYNEQFF.